Shown below are 11 T cell receptor beta chains from a single sample sequenced in a study of cytomegalovirus exposure and HLA in healthy donors. Amplification used 60 Vbeta primers and 13 Jbeta primers. Measured with immunoSEQ multiplex PCR; TCRdb has only the in-frame clones, and not every one. Altogether some 120,000 clones are present, roughly 80% being singletons, with the ten largest covering under 2%. Sequenced input: PBMCs. These receptor sequences come from a man between 18 and 29 years old in good health and CMV-seronegative.

This chain joins TRBV2 and TRBJ2-5, with a possible D match to TRBD2 (7 bases). The V and J ends lost 3 bases and 4 bases respectively, with 15 bases between them. This CDR3 has 15 residues. The germline V gene has CDR1 SNHLY and CDR2 FYNNEI. The CDR3 protein is CASSDRGAGRETQYF. As DNA, the CDR3 is TGTGCCAGCAGTGACCGGGGGGCCGGGAGAGAGACCCAGTACTTC.

The CDR3 nucleotides are TGTGCCAGCAGCCCCTCTATAAGCTCCTACAATGAGCAGTTCTTC. Amino acid sequence: CASSPSISSYNEQFF. V usage is TRBV7-7 and J usage is TRBJ2-1; D is uncertain. The CDR3 loop spans 15 amino acids. V dropped 5 bases and J dropped 0 bases, with 11 bases sitting between them. Germline loops: CDR1 SSHAT, CDR2 FNYEAQ (reference sequence).

The chain's CDR3 is CASSKKGVYYEQYF. In nucleotides, the CDR3 is TGTGCCAGTAGTAAAAAGGGGGTGTACTACGAGCAGTACTTC. The V and J genes are TRBV19 and TRBJ2-7; D may be TRBD1 (6 bases). V dropped 4 bases and J dropped 3 bases, with 13 bases sitting between them. Per germline, CDR1 LNHDA and CDR2 SQIVND (reference sequence). CDR3 size: 14 residues.

In this sample, this clone turned up once. This chain joins TRBV2 and TRBJ2-1, with D possibly matching TRBD1 (6 bases). The V end lost 6 bases, the J end lost 0 bases, and 12 bases lay between the germline ends. Germline-derived CDR1 and CDR2 are SNHLY and FYNNEI. The CDR3 sequence is 15 residues long. Written as DNA, the CDR3 is TGTGCCAGCAGCGTTGACAGGAACTCCTACAATGAGCAGTTCTTC. Translated: CASSVDRNSYNEQFF.

V usage is TRBV19 and J usage is TRBJ1-2, with 7 bases lining up with TRBD1. This CDR3 contains 14 residues. Looked up from germline, CDR1 is LNHDA and CDR2 is SQIVND (reference sequence). J lost 4 bases, V lost 3 bases, and 5 bases had no gene match. The CDR3: CASSMWDSTYGYTF. In DNA form, the CDR3 reads TGTGCCAGTAGTATGTGGGACAGTACCTATGGCTACACCTTC.

The chain has TRBV11-1 and TRBJ2-2, with TRBD1 matching 12 bases. Germline CDR1 and CDR2: SGHAT and FQDESV (reference sequence). There are 17 residues in the CDR3. The ends lost 5 bases at V and 6 bases at J; junction bases unmatched: 10. For the CDR3, the DNA is TGTGCCAGCAGCGTCTCACGGGACAGGGGGCGGTCCGGGGAGCTGTTTTTT. Its protein is CASSVSRDRGRSGELFF.

The chain recombines TRBV10-3 with TRBJ1-5, with D possibly TRBD1 on 6 matching bases. This CDR3 is built from 14 residues. Trimming took off 3 bases at V and 3 bases at J, with 9 bases between the two ends. The germline gives CDR1 ENHRY, CDR2 SYGVKD. CDR3 sequence: CAISDQGYNQPQHF. The CDR3 bases are TGTGCCATCAGTGATCAGGGGTACAATCAGCCCCAGCATTTT.

The CDR3 is CASRQEINEKLFF. In DNA form, the CDR3 reads TGTGCCAGCAGACAGGAGATTAATGAAAAACTGTTTTTT. The J gene is TRBJ1-4, the V gene TRBV6-1; possibly TRBD1 for D (5 bases). V shed 6 bases and J shed 4 bases, with 9 bases lying between them. CDR1 MNHNS and CDR2 SASEGT come from the germline V gene. The CDR3 covers 13 residues.

The CDR3: CASSIGRQGASGANVLTF. CDR3 DNA sequence: TGTGCCAGTAGTATCGGACGCCAGGGGGCAAGTGGGGCCAACGTCCTGACTTTC. The rearrangement joins TRBV19 to TRBJ2-6; 8 positions match TRBD1. V was clipped by 3 bases and J by 3 bases; unmatched bases: 10. Germline CDR1 is LNHDA and CDR2 is SQIVND (reference sequence). The CDR3 spans 18 residues.

This sequence joins TRBV5-1 and TRBJ2-3; the match to TRBD1 covers 11 bases. Per the germline V gene, CDR1 is SGHRS and CDR2 is YFSETQ. The CDR3 extends over 16 amino acids. The junction had 3 bases not matched to a gene; V was cut back by 3 bases and J by 0 bases. CDR3 nucleotides: TGCGCCAGCAGCTCCCGGACAGGGGGCAGCACAGATACGCAGTATTTT. Amino acids: CASSSRTGGSTDTQYF.

The rearrangement links TRBV27 to TRBJ2-1; 13 bases agree with TRBD2. The junction had 2 bases not matched to a gene; V was cut back by 4 bases and J by 14 bases. The length of the CDR3 is 12 residues. Germline assignment: CDR1 MNHEY and CDR2 SMNVEV (reference sequence). CDR3 loop: CASSSGLAGEFF. Here the CDR3 DNA reads TGTGCCAGCAGTTCAGGACTAGCGGGGGAGTTCTTC.